Given below is one TCR beta chain in context. Germline values: CDR1 SGHRS, CDR2 YFSETQ. The CDR3 is 17 residues long. The V end was cut by 1 base, the J end by 1 base, with 17 bases between. Assay: immunoSEQ multiplex PCR; the TCRdb copy retains only in-frame clones and omits some. The repertoire holds about 40,000 clones, with around 94% as singletons. This entry is derived from a study of T cell changes during pregnancy in multiple sclerosis. V and J are TRBV5-1 and TRBJ2-5, with D possibly being TRBD1 (5 bases). The clonotype comes from a female donor with multiple sclerosis, enrolled in a pregnancy study. The source was peripheral blood, collected before pregnancy. In DNA, the CDR3 is TGCGCCAGCAGCTTGTATGGTTCAGGGATCCGCCAAGAGACCCAGTACTTC. Translation: CASSLYGSGIRQETQYF.